This T cell receptor beta chain appears in the sequencing data of a study of blood T cells in healthy people across ages (dated by TCRdb to about 2015). About the investigation overall: In model experiments, roughly one uniquely barcoded TCR beta cDNA molecule per two T cells was captured by template switching. To avoid experimental bias, donors of different ages were distributed randomly across sequencing lanes. The study measured age-related changes in TCR beta repertoire diversity using deep sequencing normalized with unique cDNA molecular identifiers. Two additional independent replicas of 1 million unique cDNA reads from the same blood draw were analyzed for two donors (one aged 18 to 30 and one aged 80 or older). The donors were split into four age groups: young (average about 16 years), middle-aged (roughly 42), aged (more than 60) and long-lived (roughly 86).

The approximately 39 donors, aged about 6 to 95 years, were systemically healthy Caucasian individuals from Russia. Each donor gave about 9.8 milliliters of peripheral blood, drawn into EDTA-treated Vacutainer tubes. Ficoll-Paque density-gradient centrifugation was used to isolate PBMCs, with at least 6.5 million per sample. Total RNA, at least 5 micrograms per sample, was extracted from PBMCs with Trizol reagent. For every donor, an aliquot of PBMCs went through flow cytometry to measure the percentages of naive CD45RAhigh/CD27high T cells. CDR1 and CDR2, looked up from the germline V gene, are SQVTM and ANQGSEA. Relative to germline, V is missing 4 bases and J is missing 4 bases, with 8 bases of the junction outside any gene match. The CDR3 goes from the cysteine to the phenylalanine over 14 residues. Of all the DNA, just the CDR3 is kept, 42 bases in frame from base 1. The library was made by 5' RACE. This sample was sequenced with an Illumina HiSeq 2500. A second roughly 6 to 11 cycle PCR used a sample-barcoded 5' primer and a J-beta primer mix. Each TCR beta cDNA molecule received a unique molecular identifier from a template-switch 5' adaptor carrying 12 random nucleotides. Each sample yielded at least 2.5 million CDR3-containing paired-end reads. The Mint cDNA synthesis kit, primed by a TRBC-specific oligonucleotide, was used to synthesize first-strand cDNA from all RNA. All cDNA was treated with uracil-DNA glycosylase and then went through a first 18-cycle PCR with the universal primers M1SS and BC2_uni_R. In the authors' own workflow: Each sample was normalized by randomly selecting 1 million high-quality reads, each carrying a distinct molecular identifier. Reads with shared molecular identifiers were discarded instead of being binned into consensus sequences. MiTCR, set to a Q25 quality threshold and the strictest error-elimination algorithm, was used for CDR3 identification, clonotype clustering and error correction. Lower-bound total TCR beta diversity was estimated with a nonparametric unseen species model using Euler transformation. TCRdb reprocessed the public reads (quality trimming at Q25 with fastp, clone calling with MiXCR) and kept in-frame beta chains. Rows with a matching CDR3 protein are joined into one entry that keeps the most common DNA and genes. The V and J calls and clone size are TCRdb's, not the authors'. Counted in this sample were about 620,000 distinct CDR3 sequences; approximately 21% of them appeared once. Of the sample, roughly 3.6% falls within the top ten clones.

About this clonotype itself: This receptor's antigen is unknown. No per-base quality is available; no much larger clone lies one base away.

Summary of the overall study and its limitations: Observed TCR beta diversity per million T cells fell roughly linearly with age, and a significant reduction was already apparent by age around 44. Observed TCR beta diversity correlated strongly with the percentage of naive T cells measured by flow cytometry. Compared with the aged group, the long-lived group had more naive CD4+ T cells, fewer expanded clones and increased TCR diversity, a pattern suggesting age selection. Since profiling was done on bulk unsorted PBMCs, naive and antigen-experienced compartments could not be conclusively compared. Donor CMV infection status was unknown, potentially confounding age-related changes in expanded clonotypes. Total diversity estimates from one million sequenced T cells were considered lower bounds and underestimates.

Sequencing was performed on blood. The chain uses TRBV29-1 and TRBJ2-5, with 8 central nucleotides matching TRBD1. This receptor was identified in a man aged 70 or older in good health. The DNA sequence is TGCAGCGTTGTTGGACAGGGAGTGTTAGAGACCCAGTACTTC. It specifies CSVVGQGVLETQYF.